The TCR beta chain described here comes from a study of blood T cell repertoires in COVID-19. Study-wide context: Samples representing acute and convalescent COVID-19 were sourced from the United States, Italy and Spain. PBMCs, B-cell-depleted T cells, or T cells were the source of the cDNA or gDNA that made up the material.

This CDR3 is built from 14 residues. Trimming removed 0 bases at V and 5 bases at J, with 12 bases between. Germline values: CDR1 SGDLS, CDR2 YYNGEE. This clone was counted a single time. Authors' processing steps: Reference gene primer amplification gave estimated nucleated cell counts. Repertoires were generated with immunoSEQ multiplex PCR, while TCRdb's copy carries only in-frame clones and drops some. V and J calls and clone size are as listed in that table; D and trimming were resolved from the DNA. The sample includes about 55,000 clones, 70% to 85% of them seen just once. The V and J genes are TRBV9 and TRBJ2-7, with D unclear. What was sequenced was peripheral blood. This clonotype was sampled from a human donor in a cohort sampled during active COVID-19. CDR3 nucleotide sequence: TGTGCCAGCAGCGTAGACAGCTCGACAAACGAGCAGTACTTC. Translated, it gives CASSVDSSTNEQYF.